These T cell receptor beta chains were read from a single sample in a study of a mutant IDH1 vaccine in newly diagnosed glioma. Repertoires were generated with immunoSEQ multiplex PCR, while TCRdb's copy carries only in-frame clones and drops some. The repertoire consists of roughly 62,000 clones, with 75% to 90% occurring once and the leading ten covering roughly 1.9%. No antigen is known for these receptors. This specimen consisted of PBMCs, obtained from a glioma patient whose treatment included an IDH1 peptide vaccine. These receptors were collected from a man aged 40-55 years with glioma. Each CDR3 is given with its conserved first and last residue. The D gene is left open where the match is weak. A clone size is listed for some rows: how often the clone was seen (once, few, many), or a class if it is expanded.

D,V,J,size,DNA,CDR3
-,TRBV11-2,TRBJ2-1,few,TGTGCCAGCACCTCCTGGGGAAATGAGCAGTTCTTC,CASTSWGNEQFF
TRBD2,TRBV27,TRBJ2-1,once,TGTGCCAGCAAGGGGGGGACTAGCGGAGAGCAGTTCTTC,CASKGGTSGEQFF
-,TRBV2,TRBJ2-2,once,TGTGCCAGCAGTGAAGCGTGGAGGGGGCGGGCCGGGGAGCTGTTTTTT,CASSEAWRGRAGELFF
TRBD2,TRBV6-1,TRBJ2-2,few,TGTGCCAGCAGTGTTAGCGGGGACACCGGGGAGCTGTTTTTT,CASSVSGDTGELFF
TRBD1,TRBV6-5,TRBJ2-6,-,TGTGCCAGCAGTTCCCGACAGGGCAGTGGGGCCAACGTCCTGACTTTC,CASSSRQGSGANVLTF
TRBD1,TRBV5-4,TRBJ2-2,-,TGTGCCAGCAGCTTACCGGGACAGGGGAACACCGGGGAGCTGTTTTTT,CASSLPGQGNTGELFF
-,TRBV27,TRBJ2-2,-,TGTGCCAGTCACCCCCGGGGGCTGAACACCGGGGAGCTGTTTTTT,CASHPRGLNTGELFF
TRBD1,TRBV2,TRBJ2-5,-,TGTGCCAGCAGTGACGGGACAGGGGTTCCCCAGTACTTC,CASSDGTGVPQYF
-,TRBV7-8,TRBJ1-2,-,TGTGCCAGCAGCTTAGGGTCCAGGGGAAACTATGGCTACACCTTC,CASSLGSRGNYGYTF
TRBD1,TRBV6-5,TRBJ1-1,-,TGTGCCAGCAGTTACTTAGCACAGGGGGACACTGAAGCTTTCTTT,CASSYLAQGDTEAFF
-,TRBV6-4,TRBJ2-1,-,TGTGCCAGCAGTGACTCGAGTGTCGGTTCCAATGAGCAGTTCTTC,CASSDSSVGSNEQFF
-,TRBV7-2,TRBJ1-5,-,TGTGCCAGCAGCTCGACGGGGCATAGCAATCAGCCCCAGCATTTT,CASSSTGHSNQPQHF
TRBD1,TRBV28,TRBJ1-5,-,TGTGCCAGCAGCTTTGGACAGGGGGTCACTCAGCCCCAGCATTTT,CASSFGQGVTQPQHF
-,TRBV11-2,TRBJ1-3,once,TGTGCCAGCAGCTTAGATGCAAGCTCTGGAAACACCATATATTTT,CASSLDASSGNTIYF
-,TRBV19,TRBJ2-1,-,TGTGCCAGTACCGGTATGGACCTTCAAGGGGGTGAGCAGTTCTTC,CASTGMDLQGGEQFF
-,TRBV7-2,TRBJ1-6,-,TGTGCCAGCAGATCCAATATCAGGGATATTTATAATTCACCCCTCCACTTT,CASRSNIRDIYNSPLHF
TRBD1,TRBV18,TRBJ1-4,-,TGTGCCAGCTCACCAGAGAGGGGGCTTGCAACTAATGAAAAACTGTTTTTT,CASSPERGLATNEKLFF
-,TRBV30,TRBJ1-1,few,TGTGCCTGGAGTTGGGGGACCTCCAACACTGAAGCTTTCTTT,CAWSWGTSNTEAFF
-,TRBV30,TRBJ1-4,-,TGTGCCTGGAGTGTAACCGATAATGAAAAACTGTTTTTT,CAWSVTDNEKLFF
-,TRBV30,TRBJ1-5,few,TGTGCCTGGAGTGGAGGCAATCAGCCCCAGCATTTT,CAWSGGNQPQHF
TRBD1,TRBV19,TRBJ1-5,-,TGTGCCAGTAGTAGCCTGACAGGGGGCAATCAGCCCCAGCATTTT,CASSSLTGGNQPQHF
TRBD2,TRBV7-2,TRBJ2-1,-,TGTGCCAGCAGCGTAGGGCTAGCGGCTTACTACTCCTACAATGAGCAGTTCTTC,CASSVGLAAYYSYNEQFF
-,TRBV11-2,TRBJ2-7,-,TGTGCCAGCCGGCTGGGGGTCGAGCAGTACTTC,CASRLGVEQYF
TRBD2,TRBV7-2,TRBJ2-1,-,TGTGCCAGCAGCTCCCAAGCGGGAGTCTGGGAGCAGTTCTTC,CASSSQAGVWEQFF
-,TRBV6-1,TRBJ1-2,-,TGTGCCAGCAGTGAACAGGCAGGAGCCACTAACTATGGCTACACCTTC,CASSEQAGATNYGYTF
-,TRBV19,TRBJ1-2,-,TGTGCCAGTAGTCCTGGGCGCTATGGCTACACCTTC,CASSPGRYGYTF
-,TRBV19,TRBJ1-5,-,TGTGCCAGTAGTATTCAGGGCGGCAATCAGCCCCAGCATTTT,CASSIQGGNQPQHF
-,TRBV4-1,TRBJ2-1,-,TGCGCCAGCAGCCAAGACAGGGAGAATGAGCAGTTCTTC,CASSQDRENEQFF
-,TRBV18,TRBJ1-2,-,TGTGCCAGCTCACCACCCCATGGCTACACCTTC,CASSPPHGYTF
-,TRBV6-4,TRBJ2-2,-,TGTGCCAGCAGTGCCAGAGCTCCCGGGGAGCTGTTTTTT,CASSARAPGELFF
-,TRBV7-9,TRBJ2-5,-,TGTGCCAGCAGCTTAGTGGGGCAGTTAAGGTCTGAGACCCAGTACTTC,CASSLVGQLRSETQYF
TRBD1,TRBV6-6,TRBJ2-7,once,TGTGCTTCTCAAAGGGGGACAGCAGATTACGAGCAGTACTTC,CASQRGTADYEQYF
-,TRBV28,TRBJ1-2,-,TGTGCCAGCAGCGGTGGGGGGCCAGTCCCAAGGGGCTACACCTTC,CASSGGGPVPRGYTF
TRBD1,TRBV7-3,TRBJ2-7,-,TGTGCCAGCAGCTTAGGGACAGGGAGTGGAGGCGAGCAGTACTTC,CASSLGTGSGGEQYF
-,TRBV21-1,TRBJ1-4,-,TGTGCCAGCACCTCTCCAATGGACAGGTTTTTT,CASTSPMDRFF
-,TRBV2,TRBJ1-4,-,TGTGCCAGCAGTGAAGGTCAGAGACAATCCAATGGAAAACTGTTTTTT,CASSEGQRQSNGKLFF
-,TRBV5-6,TRBJ1-1,-,TGTGCCAGCAGCTCCCCTCCCTGGGGGCTAGCTTTCTTT,CASSSPPWGLAFF
-,TRBV19,TRBJ2-1,-,TGTGCCAGTGGCAGTTTAACTATGTACAATGAGCAGTTCTTC,CASGSLTMYNEQFF
-,TRBV19,TRBJ1-4,once,TGTGCCAGTAGTAGGGGGGTTGGCGAAAAACTGTTTTTT,CASSRGVGEKLFF
-,TRBV10-1,TRBJ2-3,-,TGCGCCAGCAGTCAAGGGACCGTTCTGGGGGATACGCAGTATTTT,CASSQGTVLGDTQYF
-,TRBV6-1,TRBJ2-7,-,TGTGCCAGCAGTGCTATACGGGACGGCTCCTACGAGCAGTACTTC,CASSAIRDGSYEQYF
-,TRBV29-1,TRBJ2-2,-,TGCAGCGTCCCAAGGAGCACCGGGGAGCTGTTTTTT,CSVPRSTGELFF
TRBD2,TRBV2,TRBJ2-2,-,TGTGCCAGCCTCCCCATCGGGCTAGCGGGCACCGGGGAGCTGTTTTTT,CASLPIGLAGTGELFF
-,TRBV7-2,TRBJ2-1,-,TGTGCCAGCAGCTTTCGGGGGATCGCGAGCAATGAGCAGTTCTTC,CASSFRGIASNEQFF
-,TRBV4-1,TRBJ1-6,-,TGCGCCAGCAGCCAAGACGGTTCCAGCCAAAATTCACCCCTCCACTTT,CASSQDGSSQNSPLHF
TRBD1,TRBV28,TRBJ1-5,once,TGTGCCAGCAGTTCCCCGGGGACAGGGGTTCAGCCCCAGCATTTT,CASSSPGTGVQPQHF
TRBD1,TRBV4-2,TRBJ1-5,once,TGTGCCAGCAGCTACCTCAGGACAGGGGATGGCAATCAGCCCCAGCATTTT,CASSYLRTGDGNQPQHF
TRBD1,TRBV14,TRBJ2-7,-,TGTGCCAGCTCTCGAGGGGGCCCCACCTACGAGCAGTACTTC,CASSRGGPTYEQYF
-,TRBV5-8,TRBJ1-2,once,TGTGCCAGCAGCTTGAATGGGAGAGGCTACACCTTC,CASSLNGRGYTF
TRBD1,TRBV27,TRBJ1-1,-,TGTGCCAGCTCGAACAGGGGCTCGTCGATTGAAGCTTTCTTT,CASSNRGSSIEAFF
TRBD2,TRBV27,TRBJ2-7,-,TGTGCCAGCAGTTCTCTCTCCGGGACTAGCGGGAGGTTGAACGAGCAGTACTTC,CASSSLSGTSGRLNEQYF
-,TRBV2,TRBJ2-7,-,TGTGCCAGCAGCGATGGACCTAACCGCCACGAGCAGTACTTC,CASSDGPNRHEQYF
-,TRBV27,TRBJ1-2,-,TGTGCCAGCAGTTTACTGGGGTTTGCAGGGGTTTCCTATGGCTACACCTTC,CASSLLGFAGVSYGYTF
-,TRBV30,TRBJ1-5,-,TGTGCCTGGAGGGGCCCGGGGGCGGGCCAGCCCCAGCATTTT,CAWRGPGAGQPQHF
TRBD2,TRBV14,TRBJ2-4,-,TGTGCCAGCAGCCAAGATCCACTAGCGGATCGTCATAAAAACATTCAGTACTTC,CASSQDPLADRHKNIQYF
TRBD1,TRBV11-2,TRBJ1-4,-,TGTGCCAGCAGCTTACGCGACAGGGGGCTACCTAATGAAAAACTGTTTTTT,CASSLRDRGLPNEKLFF
-,TRBV7-9,TRBJ2-1,-,TGTGCCAGCAGCTTAGGAGCCGTCGGGGGCAATGAGCAGTTCTTC,CASSLGAVGGNEQFF
TRBD1,TRBV18,TRBJ2-1,-,TGTGCCAGCTCACCGGGGACAGGGTTATCCTACAATGAGCAGTTCTTC,CASSPGTGLSYNEQFF
-,TRBV18,TRBJ1-1,once,TGTGCCAGCTCACCACGGGGGGGCGACACTGAAGCTTTCTTT,CASSPRGGDTEAFF